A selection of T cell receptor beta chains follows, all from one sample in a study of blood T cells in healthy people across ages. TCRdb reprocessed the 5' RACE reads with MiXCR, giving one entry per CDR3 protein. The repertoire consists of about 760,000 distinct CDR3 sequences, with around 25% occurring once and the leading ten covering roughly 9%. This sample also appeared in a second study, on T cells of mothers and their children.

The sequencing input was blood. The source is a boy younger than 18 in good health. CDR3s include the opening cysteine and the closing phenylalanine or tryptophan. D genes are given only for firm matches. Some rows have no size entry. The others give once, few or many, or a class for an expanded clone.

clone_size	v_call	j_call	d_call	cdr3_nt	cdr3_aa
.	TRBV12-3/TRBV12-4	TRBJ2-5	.	TGTGCCAGCAGTCCGGGACTCCAAAAAGAGACCCAGTACTTC	CASSPGLQKETQYF
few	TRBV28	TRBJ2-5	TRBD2	TGTGCCAGCAGTTTCAGCGGGACGTACCAAGAGACCCAGTACTTC	CASSFSGTYQETQYF
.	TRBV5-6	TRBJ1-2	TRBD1	TGTGCCAGCAGCATCGGACAGGGAGGGAGGTATGGCTACACCTTC	CASSIGQGGRYGYTF
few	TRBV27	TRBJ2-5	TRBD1	TGTGCCAGCAGTTCGACCCTCGGGACAGCACAAGAGACCCAGTACTTC	CASSSTLGTAQETQYF
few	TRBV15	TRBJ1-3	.	TGTGCCACCAGCAGAGAAAGACAACTCTCTGGAAACACCATATATTTT	CATSRERQLSGNTIYF
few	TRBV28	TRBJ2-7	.	TGTGCCAGCAGTCCTGGACAGTCTACCTCCTACGAGCAGTACTTC	CASSPGQSTSYEQYF
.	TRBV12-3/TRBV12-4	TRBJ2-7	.	TGTGCCAGCAGTTCCAATGGCGCAGGGACCTACGAGCAGTACTTC	CASSSNGAGTYEQYF
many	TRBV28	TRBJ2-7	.	TGTGCCAGCAGTTTGATCCCATCGACCTACGAGCAGTACTTC	CASSLIPSTYEQYF
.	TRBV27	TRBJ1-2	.	TGTGCCAGCAGAGACCCAGTGGGACTCTATGGCTACACCTTC	CASRDPVGLYGYTF
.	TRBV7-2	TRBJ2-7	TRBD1	TGTGCCAGCGGGTGGACAGGCTCCTACGAGCAGTACTTC	CASGWTGSYEQYF
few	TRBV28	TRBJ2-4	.	TGTGCCAGTACCCTGGGACGGACCAAAAACATTCAGTACTTC	CASTLGRTKNIQYF
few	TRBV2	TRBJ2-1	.	TGTGCCAGCAGTGACACGTTTACCGAGCAGTTCTTC	CASSDTFTEQFF
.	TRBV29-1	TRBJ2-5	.	TGCAGCGTTGCTGGACGGGCGCGAGAGACCCAGTACTTC	CSVAGRARETQYF
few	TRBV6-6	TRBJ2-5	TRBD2	TGTGCCAGCAGTCTAGCGGGAGATGGAGAGACCCAGTACTTC	CASSLAGDGETQYF
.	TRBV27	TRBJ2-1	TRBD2	TGTGCCAGCACTAGCGGGAGGGGATCTAACTACAATGAGCAGTTCTTC	CASTSGRGSNYNEQFF
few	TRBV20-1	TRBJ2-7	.	TGCAGTGCTAGATCAAGCCTTGGGAGTATGGCGGGGGAGCAGTACTTC	CSARSSLGSMAGEQYF
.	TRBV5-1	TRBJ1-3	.	TGCGCCAGCAGCTGGACGAGGGGCAACACCATATATTTT	CASSWTRGNTIYF
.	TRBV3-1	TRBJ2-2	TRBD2	TGTGCCAGCAGCCAAGAAATTGGACTAGCGGGAGTGGGTGCCGGGGAGCTGTTTTTT	CASSQEIGLAGVGAGELFF
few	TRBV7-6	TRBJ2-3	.	TGTGCCAGCAGCAAGTCAGGGTCCACAGATACGCAGTATTTT	CASSKSGSTDTQYF
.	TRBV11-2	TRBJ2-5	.	TGTGCCAGCAGCTGGGCTAGGGGCCAAGAGACCCAGTACTTC	CASSWARGQETQYF
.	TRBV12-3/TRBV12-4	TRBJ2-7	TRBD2	TGTGCCAGCACCTTGGGTGGGACTAGCGGGTTGGAGCAGTACTTC	CASTLGGTSGLEQYF
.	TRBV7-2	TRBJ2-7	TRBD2	TGTGCCAGCTGGCCTAAAGGGCGGGAGGATTTCTACGAGCAGTACTTC	CASWPKGREDFYEQYF
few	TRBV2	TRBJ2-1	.	TGTGCCAGCCGTATGTTGTTCGTTGAGCAGTTCTTC	CASRMLFVEQFF
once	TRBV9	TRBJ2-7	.	TGTGCCAGCAGCGTAGATGCTAGCAGGACCTCCGAGCAGTACTTC	CASSVDASRTSEQYF